This T cell receptor beta chain was sequenced in a study of control samples from healthy donors and cancer patients. TCRdb's table, derived via immunoSEQ multiplex PCR, lists solely in-frame clones and lacks some. The sample shows about 100,000 clones, 70% to 90% of them seen only once. The sample holds one count of this clone. Looked up from germline, CDR1 is LGHNT and CDR2 is FRNRAP. The CDR3 runs 14 residues. Unmatched junction bases numbered 10, after V lost 5 bases and J lost 7 bases. V usage is TRBV12-5 and J usage is TRBJ2-5; 7 bases are shared with TRBD1. The TCR sequence derives from a man under 40 in good health. The specimen sequenced was blood. The CDR3 loop is CASGRDSAVGTQYF. CDR3 bases: TGTGCTAGTGGTCGGGACAGTGCTGTCGGGACCCAGTACTTC.